This T cell receptor (beta chain) appears in the sequencing data of a study of blood T cell repertoires in COVID-19. For the study at large: T cells, B-cell-depleted T cells, or PBMCs provided the cDNA or gDNA that served as material.

The CDR3 spans 16 residues. Germline V gene data show CDR1 as KGHSH and CDR2 as LQKENI. V was shortened by 4 bases and J by 2 bases, with 12 bases between the two germline ends. Original methodology: Reference gene primer amplification gave estimated nucleated cell counts. The repertoire was sequenced with immunoSEQ multiplex PCR; TCRdb's copy has only in-frame clones and lacks some. The DNA gave D and trimming, while V, J and clone size come from that table. The table shows almost 250,000 clones, with roughly 88% occurring only once. Enrolled during active infection, Seattle patients were then followed longitudinally.

Sequencing used peripheral blood. The chain recombines TRBV18 with TRBJ2-6, with D possibly matching TRBD2 (6 bases). The TCR originated in a woman over 75 with COVID-19, enrolled during active disease. CDR3 in amino acids: CASSLYPGAGANVLTF. The CDR3 region has the DNA TGTGCCAGCTCACTCTACCCGGGGGCTGGGGCCAACGTCCTGACTTTC.